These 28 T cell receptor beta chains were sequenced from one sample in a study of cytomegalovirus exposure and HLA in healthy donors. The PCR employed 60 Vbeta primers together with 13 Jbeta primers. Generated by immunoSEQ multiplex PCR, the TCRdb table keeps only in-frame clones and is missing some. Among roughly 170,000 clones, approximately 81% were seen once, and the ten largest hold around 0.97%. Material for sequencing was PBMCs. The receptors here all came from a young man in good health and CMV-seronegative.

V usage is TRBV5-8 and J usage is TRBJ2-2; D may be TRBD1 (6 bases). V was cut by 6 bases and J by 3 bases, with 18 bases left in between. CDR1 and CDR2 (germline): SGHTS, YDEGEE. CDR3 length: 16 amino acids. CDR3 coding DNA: TGTGCCAGCATCCCGCTAGGGGGTTTAGACACCGGGGAGCTGTTTTTT. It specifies CASIPLGGLDTGELFF.

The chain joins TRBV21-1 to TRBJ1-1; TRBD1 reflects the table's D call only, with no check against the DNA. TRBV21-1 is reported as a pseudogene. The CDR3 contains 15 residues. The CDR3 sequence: CASSPRDSKNTEAFF. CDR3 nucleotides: TGTGCCAGCAGCCCAAGGGACAGTAAGAACACTGAAGCTTTCTTT.

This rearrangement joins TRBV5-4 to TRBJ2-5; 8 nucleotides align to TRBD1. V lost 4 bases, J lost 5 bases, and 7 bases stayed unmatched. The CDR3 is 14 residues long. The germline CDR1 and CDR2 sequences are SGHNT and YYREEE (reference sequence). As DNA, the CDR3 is TGTGCCAGCAGCCTTGACAGGGGCAGGGAGACCCAGTACTTC. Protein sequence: CASSLDRGRETQYF.

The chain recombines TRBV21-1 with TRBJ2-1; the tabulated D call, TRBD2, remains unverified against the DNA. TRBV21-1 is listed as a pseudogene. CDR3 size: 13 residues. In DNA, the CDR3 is TGTGCCAGCAGGAGGACGCAACGGGGTGAGCAGTTCTTC. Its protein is CASRRTQRGEQFF.

CDR3 sequence: CASSLGAINTEAFF. In DNA form, the CDR3 reads TGCGCCAGCAGCTTGGGGGCGATTAACACTGAAGCTTTCTTT. The V and J genes are TRBV5-1 and TRBJ1-1; no definite D call. In germline, CDR1 is SGHRS, CDR2 YFSETQ. V shed 0 bases and J shed 2 bases, with 8 bases lying between them. This CDR3 is built from 14 residues. Full variable domain (rest looked up from reference TRBV5-1 and TRBJ1-1): KAGVTQTPRYLIKTRGQQVTLSCSPISGHRSVSWYQQTPGQGLQFLFEYFSETQRNKGNFPGRFSGRQFSNSRSEMNVSTLELGDSALYLCASSLGAINTEAFFGQGTRLTVV.

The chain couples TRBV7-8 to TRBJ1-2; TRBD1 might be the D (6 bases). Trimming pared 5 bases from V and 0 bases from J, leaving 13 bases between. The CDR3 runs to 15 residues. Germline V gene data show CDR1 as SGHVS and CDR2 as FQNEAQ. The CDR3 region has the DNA TGTGCCAGCAGCCTACGGACAGAGTCTAACTATGGCTACACCTTC. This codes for CASSLRTESNYGYTF.

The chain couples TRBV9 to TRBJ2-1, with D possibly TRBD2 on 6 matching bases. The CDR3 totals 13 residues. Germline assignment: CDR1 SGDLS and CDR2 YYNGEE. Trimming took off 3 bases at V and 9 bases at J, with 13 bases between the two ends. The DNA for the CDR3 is TGTGCCAGCAGCGCCTCATCTAGCGCTGAGCAGTTCTTC. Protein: CASSASSSAEQFF.

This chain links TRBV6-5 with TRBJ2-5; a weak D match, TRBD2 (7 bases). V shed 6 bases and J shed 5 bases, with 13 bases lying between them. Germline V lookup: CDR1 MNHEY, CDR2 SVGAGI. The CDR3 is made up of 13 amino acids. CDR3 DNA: TGTGCCAGCAGAAGGGGGGGCCGGGAGACCCAGTACTTC. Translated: CASRRGGRETQYF.

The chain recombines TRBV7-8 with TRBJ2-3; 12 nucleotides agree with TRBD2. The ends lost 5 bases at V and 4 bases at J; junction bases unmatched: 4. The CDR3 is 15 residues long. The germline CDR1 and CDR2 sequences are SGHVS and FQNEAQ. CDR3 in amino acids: CASSRTSGAADTQYF. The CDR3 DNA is TGTGCCAGCAGCAGGACTAGCGGGGCAGCAGATACGCAGTATTTT.

The CDR3 loop is CASSPAGGPYEQYF. DNA for the CDR3: TGTGCCAGCAGCCCCGCGGGGGGCCCCTACGAGCAGTACTTC. The gene calls are TRBV14 and TRBJ2-7; 8 bases align to TRBD2. With V trimmed by 4 bases and J by 2 bases, 4 bases remained unmatched. The CDR3 runs 14 residues. Looked up from germline, CDR1 is SGHDN and CDR2 is FVKESK.

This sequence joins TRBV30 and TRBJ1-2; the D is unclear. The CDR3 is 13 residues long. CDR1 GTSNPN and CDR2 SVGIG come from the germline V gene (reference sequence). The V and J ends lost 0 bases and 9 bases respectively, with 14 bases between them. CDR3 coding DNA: TGTGCCTGGAGTGTACCTCTTATAGTTAGCTACACCTTC. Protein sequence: CAWSVPLIVSYTF.

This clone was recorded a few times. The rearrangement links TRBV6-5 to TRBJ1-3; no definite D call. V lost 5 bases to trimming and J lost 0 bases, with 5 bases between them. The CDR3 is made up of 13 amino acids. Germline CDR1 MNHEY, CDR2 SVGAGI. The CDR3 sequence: CASSGHSGNTIYF. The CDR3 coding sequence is TGTGCCAGCAGTGGCCACTCTGGAAACACCATATATTTT.

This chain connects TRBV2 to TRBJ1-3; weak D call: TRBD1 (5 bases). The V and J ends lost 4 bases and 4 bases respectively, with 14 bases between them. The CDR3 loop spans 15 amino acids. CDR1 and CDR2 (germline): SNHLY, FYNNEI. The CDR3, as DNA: TGTGCCAGCAGTGTTGGCAGGGCGGACGGAAACACCATATATTTT. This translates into CASSVGRADGNTIYF.

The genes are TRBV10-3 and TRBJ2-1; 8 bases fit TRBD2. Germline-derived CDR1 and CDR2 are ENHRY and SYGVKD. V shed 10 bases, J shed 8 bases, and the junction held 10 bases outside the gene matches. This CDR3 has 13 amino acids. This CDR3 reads CATREGLEYEQFF. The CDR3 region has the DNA TGTGCCACCCGGGAGGGACTGGAGTATGAGCAGTTCTTC.

Here the CDR3 DNA reads TGTGCCAGCAGCCAAGGGATTAGACAGATCGCGAACACCGGGGAGCTGTTTTTT. Encoded protein: CASSQGIRQIANTGELFF. The J gene is TRBJ2-2, the V gene TRBV14; D perhaps matches TRBD1 (5 bases). Germline V lookup: CDR1 SGHDN, CDR2 FVKESK. The V gene lost 1 base and the J gene lost 0 bases, with 15 bases spanning the gap. The CDR3 loop spans 18 amino acids.

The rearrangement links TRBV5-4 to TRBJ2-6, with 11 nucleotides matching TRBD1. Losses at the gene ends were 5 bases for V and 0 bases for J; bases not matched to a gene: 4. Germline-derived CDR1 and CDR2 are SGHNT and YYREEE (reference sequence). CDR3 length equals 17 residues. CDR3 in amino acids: CASSSGTGGSGANVLTF. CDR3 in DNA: TGTGCCAGCAGTTCCGGGACAGGGGGCTCTGGGGCCAACGTCCTGACTTTC.

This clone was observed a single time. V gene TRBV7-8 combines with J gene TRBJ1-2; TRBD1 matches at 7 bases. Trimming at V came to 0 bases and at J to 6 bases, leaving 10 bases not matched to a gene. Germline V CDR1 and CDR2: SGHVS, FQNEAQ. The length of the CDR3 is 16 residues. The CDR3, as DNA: TGTGCCAGCAGCTTAGCGCTTGTTCCAGGGGGGCATGGCTACACCTTC. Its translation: CASSLALVPGGHGYTF.

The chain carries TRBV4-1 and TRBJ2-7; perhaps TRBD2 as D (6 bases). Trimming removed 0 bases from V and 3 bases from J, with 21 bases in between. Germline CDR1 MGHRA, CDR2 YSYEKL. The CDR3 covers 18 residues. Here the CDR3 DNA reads TGCGCCAGCAGCCAAGAAAGCCCACGCGGCGGGGAAAACTACGAGCAGTACTTC. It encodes CASSQESPRGGENYEQYF.

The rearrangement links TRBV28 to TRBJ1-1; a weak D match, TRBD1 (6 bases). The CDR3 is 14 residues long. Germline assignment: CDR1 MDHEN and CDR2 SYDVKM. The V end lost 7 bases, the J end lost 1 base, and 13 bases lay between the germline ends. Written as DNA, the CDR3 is TGTGCCAGCACCCAGGGGCATCCGAACACTGAAGCTTTCTTT. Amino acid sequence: CASTQGHPNTEAFF.

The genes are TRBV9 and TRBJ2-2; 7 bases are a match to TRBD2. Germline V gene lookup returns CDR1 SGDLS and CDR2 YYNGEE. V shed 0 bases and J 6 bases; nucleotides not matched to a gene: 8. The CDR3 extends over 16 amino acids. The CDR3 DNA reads TGTGCCAGCAGCGTAGCTGGGCGCGGGGGAGCCGGGGAGCTGTTTTTT. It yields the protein CASSVAGRGGAGELFF.

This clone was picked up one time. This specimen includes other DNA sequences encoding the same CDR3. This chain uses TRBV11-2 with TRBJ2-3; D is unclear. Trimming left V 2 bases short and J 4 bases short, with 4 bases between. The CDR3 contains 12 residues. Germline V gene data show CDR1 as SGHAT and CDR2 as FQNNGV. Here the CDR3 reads CASSLSSDTQYF. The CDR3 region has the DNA TGTGCCAGCAGCTTATCTTCAGATACGCAGTATTTT. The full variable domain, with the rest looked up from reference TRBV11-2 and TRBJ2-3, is EAGVAQSPRYKIIEKRQSVAFWCNPISGHATLYWYQQILGQGPKLLIQFQNNGVVDDSQLPKDRFSAERLKGVDSTLKIQPAKLEDSAVYLCASSLSSDTQYFGPGTRLTVL.

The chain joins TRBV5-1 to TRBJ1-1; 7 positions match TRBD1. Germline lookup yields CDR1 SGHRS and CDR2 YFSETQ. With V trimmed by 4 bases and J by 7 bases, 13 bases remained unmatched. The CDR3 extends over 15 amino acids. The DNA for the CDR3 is TGCGCCAGCAGCGCGGGGGGGACAGTTGCCCTTGAAGCTTTCTTT. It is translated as CASSAGGTVALEAFF.

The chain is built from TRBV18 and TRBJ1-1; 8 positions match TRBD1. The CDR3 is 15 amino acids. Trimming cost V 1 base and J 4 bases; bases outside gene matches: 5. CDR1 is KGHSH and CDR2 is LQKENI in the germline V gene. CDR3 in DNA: TGTGCCAGCTCACCACTACAGGGGGAGGGCACTGAAGCTTTCTTT. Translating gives CASSPLQGEGTEAFF.

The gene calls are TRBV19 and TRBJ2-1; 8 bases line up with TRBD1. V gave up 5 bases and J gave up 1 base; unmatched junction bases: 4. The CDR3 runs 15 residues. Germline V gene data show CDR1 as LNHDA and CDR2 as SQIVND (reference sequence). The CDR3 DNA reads TGTGCCAGTAGTCTCGACAGGGGTTCCTACAATGAGCAGTTCTTC. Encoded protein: CASSLDRGSYNEQFF. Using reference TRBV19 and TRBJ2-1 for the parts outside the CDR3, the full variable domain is DGGITQSPKYLFRKEGQNVTLSCEQNLNHDAMYWYRQDPGQGLRLIYYSQIVNDFQKGDIAEGYSVSREKKESFPLTVTSAQKNPTAFYLCASSLDRGSYNEQFFGPGTRLTVL.

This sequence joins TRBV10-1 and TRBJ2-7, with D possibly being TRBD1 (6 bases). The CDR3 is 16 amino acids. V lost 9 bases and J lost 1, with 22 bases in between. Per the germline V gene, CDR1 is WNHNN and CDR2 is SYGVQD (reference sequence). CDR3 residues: CARGLQGFGSSYEQYF. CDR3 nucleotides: TGCGCCAGAGGTCTACAGGGCTTTGGGTCATCCTACGAGCAGTACTTC.

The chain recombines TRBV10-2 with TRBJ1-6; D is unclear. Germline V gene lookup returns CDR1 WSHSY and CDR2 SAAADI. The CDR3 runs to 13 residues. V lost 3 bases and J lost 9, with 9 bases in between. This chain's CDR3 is CASSDPMPSPLHF. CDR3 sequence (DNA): TGCGCCAGCAGTGATCCTATGCCTTCACCCCTCCACTTT.

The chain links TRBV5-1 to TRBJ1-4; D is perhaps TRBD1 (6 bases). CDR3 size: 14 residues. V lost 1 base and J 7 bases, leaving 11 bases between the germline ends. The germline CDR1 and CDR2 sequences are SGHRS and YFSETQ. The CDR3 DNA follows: TGCGCCAGCAGCTTGCAGGGGTTTGGTGAAAAACTGTTTTTT. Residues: CASSLQGFGEKLFF.

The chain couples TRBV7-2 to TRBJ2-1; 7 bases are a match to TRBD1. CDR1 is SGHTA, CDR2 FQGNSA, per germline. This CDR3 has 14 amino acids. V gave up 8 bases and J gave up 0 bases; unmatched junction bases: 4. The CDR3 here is CASHRDSSYNEQFF. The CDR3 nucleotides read TGTGCCAGCCACCGGGACAGCTCCTACAATGAGCAGTTCTTC.